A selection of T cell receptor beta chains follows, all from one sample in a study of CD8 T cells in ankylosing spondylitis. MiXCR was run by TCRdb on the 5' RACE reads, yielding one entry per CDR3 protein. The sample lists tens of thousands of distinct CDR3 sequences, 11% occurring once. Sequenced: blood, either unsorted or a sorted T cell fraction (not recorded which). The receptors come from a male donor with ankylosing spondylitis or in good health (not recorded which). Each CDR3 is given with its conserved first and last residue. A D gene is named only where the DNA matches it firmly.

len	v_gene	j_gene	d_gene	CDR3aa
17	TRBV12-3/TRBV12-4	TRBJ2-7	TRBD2	CASRTGLADRDFHEQYF
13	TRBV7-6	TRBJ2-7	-	CASSLGAAIEQYF
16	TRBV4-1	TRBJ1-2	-	CASSQGGTERNYGYTF
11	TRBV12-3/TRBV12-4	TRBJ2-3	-	CASSPLDTQYF
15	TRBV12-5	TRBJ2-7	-	CASGLAGGGDYEQYF
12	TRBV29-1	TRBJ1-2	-	CSASRGGDGYTF
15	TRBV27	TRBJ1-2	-	CASRPGVGTNYGYTF
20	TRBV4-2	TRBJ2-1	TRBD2	CASSQEPSGGWTRTFGEQFF
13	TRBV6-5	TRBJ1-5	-	CASSYSRNQPQHF
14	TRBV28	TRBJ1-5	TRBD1	CASSRTGVNQPQHF
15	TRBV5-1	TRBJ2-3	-	CASSLGVVVTDTQYF
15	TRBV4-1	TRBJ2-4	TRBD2	CASSQLAGAWDIQYF
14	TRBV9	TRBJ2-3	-	CASSVGDHTDTQYF
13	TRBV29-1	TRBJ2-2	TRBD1	CSVVQGANGELFF
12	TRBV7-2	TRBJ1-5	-	CASSSSGQPQHF
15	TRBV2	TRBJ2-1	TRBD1	CASREGTGAYNEQFF
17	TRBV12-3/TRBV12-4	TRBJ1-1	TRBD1	CASSRGPGGTIHTKAFF
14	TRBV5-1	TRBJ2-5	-	CASSPSTQQETQYF
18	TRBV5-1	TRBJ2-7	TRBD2	CASSLVPGLAGVSYEQYF
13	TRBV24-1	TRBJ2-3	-	CATSPRSTDTQYF
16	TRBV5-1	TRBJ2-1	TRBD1	CASSLEQGLTYNEQFF
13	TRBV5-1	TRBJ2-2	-	CASSPGDTGELFF
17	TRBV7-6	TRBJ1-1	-	CASSLGITSSPNTKAFF
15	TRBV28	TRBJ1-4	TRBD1	CASSSHTGGGEKLFF
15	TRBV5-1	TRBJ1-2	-	CASSLRQDVNYGYTF
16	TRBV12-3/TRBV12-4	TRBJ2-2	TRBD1	CASSSITGGSGGELFF
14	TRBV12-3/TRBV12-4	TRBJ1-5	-	CASSAQGRGGPQHF
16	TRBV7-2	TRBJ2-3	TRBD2	CASSLGASGGLDTQYF
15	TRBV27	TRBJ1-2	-	CASSQHRALGYGYTF
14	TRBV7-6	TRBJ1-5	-	CASSLGGYNQPQHF
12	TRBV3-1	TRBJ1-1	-	CASSHSTAEAFF
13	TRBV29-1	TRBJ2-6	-	CSVVRSGANVLTF
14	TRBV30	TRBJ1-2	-	CACSLMGVNYGYTF
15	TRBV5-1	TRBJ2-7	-	CASRNKTGIYGEQYF
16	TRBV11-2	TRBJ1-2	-	CASSLSYRSTNYGYTF
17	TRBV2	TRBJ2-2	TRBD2	CASSLLAGGSSTGELFF
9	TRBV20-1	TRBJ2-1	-	CSAMPRVFF
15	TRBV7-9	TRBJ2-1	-	CASSRGLRNYNEQFF
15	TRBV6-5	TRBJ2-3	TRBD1	CASSYLDRGRDTQYF
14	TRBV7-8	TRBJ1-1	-	CASSLSRGDTEAFF
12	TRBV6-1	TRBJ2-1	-	CASSRQYNEQFF
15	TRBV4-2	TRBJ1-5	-	CASSQDPGVFQPQHF
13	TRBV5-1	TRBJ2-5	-	CASAPRDKETQYF
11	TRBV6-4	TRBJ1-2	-	CANPDLYGYTF
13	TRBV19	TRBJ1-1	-	CASSPSGGTEAFF
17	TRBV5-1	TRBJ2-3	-	CASSLAVAGSVLDTQYF
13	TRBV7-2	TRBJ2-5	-	CASSLGGLETQYF